This T cell receptor beta chain was sequenced during a study of shared clonotypes between healthy human individuals. Study observations and caveats: It was the few donors that limited the genetic and exposure-history diversity represented. Relative to their counterparts shared across all four donors, non-shared clonotypes exhibited diminished generation probabilities.

Remarks on this clone: The antigen remains undetermined.

It was across several immunoSEQ plates that each subset's genomic DNA was evenly split. Clones were sequenced by immunoSEQ multiplex PCR, and TCRdb holds only the in-frame ones, with some missing. The table shows over a million clones, with approximately 68% occurring only once. This TCR came from a man between 18 and 35 years old in good health. The specimen was memory CD4+ T cells sorted from blood. As to subset: CD45RA-negative fraction.

The CDR3 bases are TGTGCCAGCAGTTCACAGGGGGCGCGAGAGACCCAGTACTTC. Translation gives CASSSQGARETQYF. The chain employs TRBV2 and TRBJ2-5, with 9 bases lining up with TRBD1. Trimming removed 5 bases from V and 4 bases from J; junction bases left unmatched: 5. CDR3 length: 14 residues. Germline values: CDR1 SNHLY, CDR2 FYNNEI. Drawing the rest from reference TRBV2 and TRBJ2-5, the complete variable domain is EPEVTQTPSHQVTQMGQEVILRCVPISNHLYFYWYRQILGQKVEFLVSFYNNEISEKSEIFDDQFSVERPDGSNFTLKIRSTKLEDSAMYFCASSSQGARETQYFGPGTRLLVL.